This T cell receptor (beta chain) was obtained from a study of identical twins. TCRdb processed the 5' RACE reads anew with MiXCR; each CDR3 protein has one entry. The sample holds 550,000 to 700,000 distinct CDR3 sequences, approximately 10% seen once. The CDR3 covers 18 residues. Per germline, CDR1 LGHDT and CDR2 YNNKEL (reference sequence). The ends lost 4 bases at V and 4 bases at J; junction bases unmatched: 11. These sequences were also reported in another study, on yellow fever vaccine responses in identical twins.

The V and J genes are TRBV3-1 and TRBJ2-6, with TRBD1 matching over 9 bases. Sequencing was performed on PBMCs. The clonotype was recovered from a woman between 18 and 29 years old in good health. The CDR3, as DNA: TGTGCCAGCAGCCCCGGGACAGGGTATTCGGACGGGGCCAACGTCCTGACTTTC. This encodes CASSPGTGYSDGANVLTF. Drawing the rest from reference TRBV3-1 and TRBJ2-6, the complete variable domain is DTAVSQTPKYLVTQMGNDKSIKCEQNLGHDTMYWYKQDSKKFLKIMFSYNNKELIINETVPNRFSPKSPDKAHLNLHINSLELGDSAVYFCASSPGTGYSDGANVLTFGAGSRLTVL.